These T cell receptor beta chains were read from a single sample in a study of OX40 agonist ivuxolimab in advanced cancers. Profiled with immunoSEQ multiplex PCR; TCRdb holds only in-frame clones, not every one. The sample yields about 99,000 clones, more than 85% seen once. Here the sequenced sample was CD4+ or CD8+ T cells sorted from blood, taken in a trial of the OX40 agonist ivuxolimab. All receptors derive from an adult with an advanced solid tumor such as melanoma, head and neck, liver or kidney cancer. The CDR3 runs from the conserved cysteine through the conserved F or W. A D gene is named only where the DNA matches it firmly. Size values are once, few and many counts, or a class for expanded clones, and some rows have none.

d_gene	abundance	v_gene	j_gene	CDR3aa	CDR3nt
TRBD2	NA	TRBV11-2	TRBJ2-1	CASRFSGRAYNEQFF	TGTGCCAGCAGATTCAGCGGGAGGGCCTACAATGAGCAGTTCTTC
TRBD1	NA	TRBV11-2	TRBJ1-3	CASSTNTGGAGNTIYF	TGTGCCAGCAGCACTAATACAGGGGGAGCTGGAAACACCATATATTTT
TRBD2	NA	TRBV29-1	TRBJ2-1	CSVGRAGYQREGPNEQFF	TGCAGCGTTGGCCGCGCCGGTTATCAGCGGGAGGGGCCCAATGAGCAGTTCTTC
TRBD1	NA	TRBV28	TRBJ2-7	CASSLSSTGAYEQYF	TGTGCCAGCAGTTTGAGTAGTACAGGGGCCTACGAGCAGTACTTC
NA	NA	TRBV21-1	TRBJ2-3	CASSPLRNSGRVADTQYF	TGTGCCAGCAGCCCCCTGAGGAATAGCGGGAGGGTTGCAGATACGCAGTATTTT
NA	NA	TRBV18	TRBJ1-1	CASSPRGGPRGGAEAFF	TGTGCCAGCTCACCTCGGGGGGGGCCAAGAGGTGGGGCTGAAGCTTTCTTT
NA	NA	TRBV5-1	TRBJ2-1	CASSSGGNLNEQFF	TGCGCCAGCAGCAGTGGCGGGAATCTCAATGAGCAGTTCTTC
NA	NA	TRBV7-2	TRBJ1-5	CASTPNPNQPQHF	TGTGCCAGCACCCCGAACCCCAATCAGCCCCAGCATTTT
NA	NA	TRBV7-9	TRBJ2-7	CAREGRDRFYYEQYF	TGTGCCCGAGAGGGGAGGGACAGGTTCTACTACGAGCAGTACTTC
NA	once	TRBV21-1	TRBJ2-2	CASSNFSSEESNTGELFF	TGTGCCAGCAGCAATTTTTCTAGCGAAGAATCGAACACCGGGGAGCTGTTTTTT
NA	NA	TRBV2	TRBJ2-6	CASSEGTAFSGANVLTF	TGTGCCAGCAGTGAAGGGACCGCGTTCTCTGGGGCCAACGTCCTGACTTTC
NA	once	TRBV21-1	TRBJ1-5	CASSSRDRGSYSNQPQHF	TGTGCCAGCAGCTCACGGGACAGGGGGAGTTATAGCAATCAGCCCCAGCATTTT
TRBD1	NA	TRBV29-1	TRBJ2-2	CSGRGQGGNTGELFF	TGCAGCGGGCGGGGACAGGGGGGGAACACCGGGGAGCTGTTTTTT
TRBD2	once	TRBV28	TRBJ2-3	CASSLLAGVADTQYF	TGTGCCAGCAGTCTCCTAGCGGGAGTGGCAGATACGCAGTATTTT
NA	NA	TRBV6-5	TRBJ2-7	CASSYTGNEQYF	TGTGCCAGCAGTTACACCGGAAACGAGCAGTACTTC